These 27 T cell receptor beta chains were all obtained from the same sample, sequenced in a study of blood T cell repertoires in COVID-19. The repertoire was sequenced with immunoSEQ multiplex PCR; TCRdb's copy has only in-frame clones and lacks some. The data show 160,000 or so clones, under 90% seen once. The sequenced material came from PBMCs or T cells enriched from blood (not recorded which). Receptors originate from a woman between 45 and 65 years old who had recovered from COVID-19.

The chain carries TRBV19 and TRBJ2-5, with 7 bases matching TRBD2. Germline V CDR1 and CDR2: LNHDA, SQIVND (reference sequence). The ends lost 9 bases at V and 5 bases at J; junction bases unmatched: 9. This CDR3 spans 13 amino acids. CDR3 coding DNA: TGTGCCAGCCGGGAGGAGGGCAGGGAGACCCAGTACTTC. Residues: CASREEGRETQYF.

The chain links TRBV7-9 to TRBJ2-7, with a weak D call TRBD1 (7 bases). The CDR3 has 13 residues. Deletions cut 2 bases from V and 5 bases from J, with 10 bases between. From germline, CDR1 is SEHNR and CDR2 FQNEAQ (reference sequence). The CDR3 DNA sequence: TGTGCCAGCAGCTTATCAGGGGGGAACGAGCAGTACTTC. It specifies CASSLSGGNEQYF.

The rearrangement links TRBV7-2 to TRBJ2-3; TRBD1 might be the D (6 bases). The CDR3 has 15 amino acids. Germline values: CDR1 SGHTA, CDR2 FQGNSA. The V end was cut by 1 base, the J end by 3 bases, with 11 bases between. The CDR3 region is CASSLVGQGTDTQYF. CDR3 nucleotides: TGTGCCAGCAGCTTAGTGGGGCAGGGGACAGATACGCAGTATTTT.

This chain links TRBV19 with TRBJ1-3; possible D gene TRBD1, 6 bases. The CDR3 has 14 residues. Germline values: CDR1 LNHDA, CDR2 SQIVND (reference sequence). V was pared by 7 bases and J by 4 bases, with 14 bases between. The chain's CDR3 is CASILSRGGNTIYF. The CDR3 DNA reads TGTGCCAGTATACTTTCCAGGGGCGGAAACACCATATATTTT.

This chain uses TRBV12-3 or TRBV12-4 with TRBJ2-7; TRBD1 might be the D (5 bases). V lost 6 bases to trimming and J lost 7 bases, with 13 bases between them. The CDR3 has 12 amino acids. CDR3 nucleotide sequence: TGTGCCAGCAGCCCAACCACAGGAGAGCAGTACTTC. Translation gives CASSPTTGEQYF.

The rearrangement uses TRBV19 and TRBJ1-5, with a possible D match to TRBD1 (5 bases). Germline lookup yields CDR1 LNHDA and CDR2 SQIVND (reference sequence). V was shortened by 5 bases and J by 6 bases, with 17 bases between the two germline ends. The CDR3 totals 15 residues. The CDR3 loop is CASSYRQSNGQPQHF. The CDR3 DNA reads TGTGCCAGTAGTTATCGACAGAGCAATGGTCAGCCCCAGCATTTT.

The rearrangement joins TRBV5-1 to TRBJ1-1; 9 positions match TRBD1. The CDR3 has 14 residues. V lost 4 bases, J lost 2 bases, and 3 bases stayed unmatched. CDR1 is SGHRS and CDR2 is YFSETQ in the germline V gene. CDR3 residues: CASSNRGPNTEAFF. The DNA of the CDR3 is TGCGCCAGCAGCAACAGGGGGCCCAACACTGAAGCTTTCTTT.

This CDR3 reads CASSVGPRADTQYF. The CDR3 coding sequence is TGTGCCAGCAGCGTAGGCCCCCGGGCAGATACGCAGTATTTT. V gene TRBV9 combines with J gene TRBJ2-3; no clear D gene. Germline CDR1 and CDR2: SGDLS and YYNGEE. The CDR3 length is 14 residues. Trimming removed 0 bases at V and 4 bases at J, with 9 bases between.

The CDR3 DNA follows: TGTGCCAGCAGCCAAGTGGTATTAGGGAGCGGGGGTGCCGTAAACACCGGGGAGCTGTTTTTT. It encodes CASSQVVLGSGGAVNTGELFF. The chain employs TRBV4-2 and TRBJ2-2; 8 bases fit TRBD2. This CDR3 comprises 21 residues. The junction had 18 bases not matched to a gene; V was cut back by 1 base and J by 2 bases. Germline assignment: CDR1 LGHNA and CDR2 YNFKEQ.

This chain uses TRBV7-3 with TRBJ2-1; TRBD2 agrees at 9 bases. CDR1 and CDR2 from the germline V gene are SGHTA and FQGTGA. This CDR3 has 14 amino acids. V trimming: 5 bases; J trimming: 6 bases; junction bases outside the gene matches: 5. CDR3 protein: CASSGGTSINEQFF. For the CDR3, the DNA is TGTGCCAGCAGCGGCGGGACTAGCATCAATGAGCAGTTCTTC.

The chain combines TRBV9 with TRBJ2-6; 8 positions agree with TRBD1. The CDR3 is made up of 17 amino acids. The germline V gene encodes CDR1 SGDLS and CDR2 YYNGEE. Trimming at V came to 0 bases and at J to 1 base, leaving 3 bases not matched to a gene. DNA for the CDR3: TGTGCCAGCAGCGTAGCAGGGGGCCTGTCTGGGGCCAACGTCCTGACTTTC. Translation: CASSVAGGLSGANVLTF.

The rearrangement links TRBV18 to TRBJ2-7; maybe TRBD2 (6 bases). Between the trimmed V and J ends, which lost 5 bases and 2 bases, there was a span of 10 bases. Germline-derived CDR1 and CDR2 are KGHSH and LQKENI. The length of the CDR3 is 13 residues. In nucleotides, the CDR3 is TGTGCCAGCTCAACGGGGGTGACCTACGAGCAGTACTTC. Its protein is CASSTGVTYEQYF.

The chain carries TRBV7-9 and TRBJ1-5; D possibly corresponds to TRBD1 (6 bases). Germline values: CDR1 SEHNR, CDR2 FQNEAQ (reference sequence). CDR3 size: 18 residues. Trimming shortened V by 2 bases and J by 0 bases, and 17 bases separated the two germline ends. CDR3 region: CASSLFSDSFYSNQPQHF. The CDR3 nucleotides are TGTGCCAGCAGCTTATTTTCGGACAGTTTCTATAGCAATCAGCCCCAGCATTTT. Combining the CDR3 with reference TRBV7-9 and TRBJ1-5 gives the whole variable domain DTGVSQNPRHKITKRGQNVTFRCDPISEHNRLYWYRQTLGQGPEFLTYFQNEAQLEKSRLLSDRFSAERPKGSFSTLEIQRTEQGDSAMYLCASSLFSDSFYSNQPQHFGDGTRLSIL.

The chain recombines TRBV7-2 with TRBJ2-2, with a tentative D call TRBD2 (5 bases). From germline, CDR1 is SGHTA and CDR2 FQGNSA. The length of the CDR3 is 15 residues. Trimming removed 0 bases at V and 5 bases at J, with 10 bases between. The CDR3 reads CASSLAGPGTGELFF. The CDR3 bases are TGTGCCAGCAGCTTAGCCGGGCCGGGGACCGGGGAGCTGTTTTTT.

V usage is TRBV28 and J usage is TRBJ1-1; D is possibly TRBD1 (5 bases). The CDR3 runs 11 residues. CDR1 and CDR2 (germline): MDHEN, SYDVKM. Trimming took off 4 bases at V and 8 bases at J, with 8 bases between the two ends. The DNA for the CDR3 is TGTGCCAGCAGTTCGGACATAGAAGCTTTCTTT. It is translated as CASSSDIEAFF.

CDR3 in amino acids: CASSGSSGANTGELFF. DNA of the CDR3: TGTGCCAGCAGTGGGTCTAGCGGCGCGAACACCGGGGAGCTGTTTTTT. The V call is TRBV6-1, the J call TRBJ2-2, with 7 positions matching TRBD2. Per the germline V gene, CDR1 is MNHNS and CDR2 is SASEGT. V gave up 4 bases and J gave up 0 bases; unmatched junction bases: 5. This CDR3 is built from 16 residues.

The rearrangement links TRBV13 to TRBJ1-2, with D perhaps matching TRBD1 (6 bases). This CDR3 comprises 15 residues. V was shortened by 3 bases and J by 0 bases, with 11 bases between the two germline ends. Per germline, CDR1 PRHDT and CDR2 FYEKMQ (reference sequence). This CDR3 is CASSLIRTANYGYTF. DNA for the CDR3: TGTGCCAGCAGCTTGATACGGACAGCTAACTATGGCTACACCTTC.

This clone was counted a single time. CDR3 amino acids: CASSPGDSGGIEQYF. In DNA form, the CDR3 reads TGTGCCAGCTCACCCGGAGATAGCGGGGGGATCGAGCAGTACTTC. This rearrangement joins TRBV18 to TRBJ2-7; 10 nucleotides match TRBD2. Germline CDR1 and CDR2: KGHSH and LQKENI. Trimming removed 3 bases from V and 6 bases from J; junction bases left unmatched: 8. The CDR3 is 15 residues long.

The CDR3 DNA reads as TGTGCCAGTAGCGGACAGGGGTTGGCTAATGAAAAACTGTTTTTT. Protein sequence: CASSGQGLANEKLFF. This rearrangement joins TRBV19 to TRBJ1-4; 9 bases agree with TRBD1. Losses at the gene ends were 6 bases for V and 3 bases for J; bases not matched to a gene: 5. Germline-derived CDR1 and CDR2 are LNHDA and SQIVND (reference sequence). The CDR3 is 15 residues long. Full variable domain (rest looked up from reference TRBV19 and TRBJ1-4): DGGITQSPKYLFRKEGQNVTLSCEQNLNHDAMYWYRQDPGQGLRLIYYSQIVNDFQKGDIAEGYSVSREKKESFPLTVTSAQKNPTAFYLCASSGQGLANEKLFFGSGTQLSVL.

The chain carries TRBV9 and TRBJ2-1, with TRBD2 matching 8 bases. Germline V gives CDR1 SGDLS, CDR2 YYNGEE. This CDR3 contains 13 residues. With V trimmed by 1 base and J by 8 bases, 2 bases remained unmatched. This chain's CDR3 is CASSVYGGDEQFF. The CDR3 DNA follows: TGTGCCAGCAGCGTATACGGGGGGGATGAGCAGTTCTTC.

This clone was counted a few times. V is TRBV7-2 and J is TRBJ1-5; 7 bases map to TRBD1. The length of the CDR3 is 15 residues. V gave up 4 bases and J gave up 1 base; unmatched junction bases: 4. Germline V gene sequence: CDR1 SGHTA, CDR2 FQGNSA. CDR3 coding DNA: TGTGCCAGCAGCTCAGGGGGGTCAAGCAATCAGCCCCAGCATTTT. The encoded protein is CASSSGGSSNQPQHF.

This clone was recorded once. The chain's CDR3 is CAISVAGGVNEQFF. CDR3 bases: TGTGCCATCAGTGTGGCGGGCGGGGTGAATGAGCAGTTCTTC. The chain uses TRBV10-3 and TRBJ2-1, with a tentative D call TRBD2 (6 bases). The CDR3 is 14 residues long. CDR1 ENHRY and CDR2 SYGVKD come from the germline V gene. The V and J ends lost 4 bases and 7 bases respectively, with 14 bases between them.

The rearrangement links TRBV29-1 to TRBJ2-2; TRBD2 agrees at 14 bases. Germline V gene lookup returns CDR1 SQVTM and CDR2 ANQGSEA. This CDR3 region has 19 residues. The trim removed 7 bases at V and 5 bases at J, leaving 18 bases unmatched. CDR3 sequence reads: CSARRGARRTSGGTGELFF. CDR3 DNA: TGCAGCGCCCGTCGCGGGGCTAGGAGGACTAGCGGGGGGACCGGGGAGCTGTTTTTT.

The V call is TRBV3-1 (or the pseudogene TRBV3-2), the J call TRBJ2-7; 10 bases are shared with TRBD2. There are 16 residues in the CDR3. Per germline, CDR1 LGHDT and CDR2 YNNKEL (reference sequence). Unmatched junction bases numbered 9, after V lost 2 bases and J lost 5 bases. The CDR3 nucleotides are TGTGCCAGCAGCCAAAGGAGTGGACTAGCGGCCCACGAGCAGTACTTC. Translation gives CASSQRSGLAAHEQYF.

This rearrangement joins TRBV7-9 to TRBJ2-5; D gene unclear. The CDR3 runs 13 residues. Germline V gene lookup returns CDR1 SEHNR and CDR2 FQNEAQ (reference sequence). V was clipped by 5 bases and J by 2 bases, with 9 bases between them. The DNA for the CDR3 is TGTGCCAGCAGCCTACAGAAGCAAGAGACCCAGTACTTC. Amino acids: CASSLQKQETQYF. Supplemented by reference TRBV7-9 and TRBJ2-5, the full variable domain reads DTGVSQNPRHKITKRGQNVTFRCDPISEHNRLYWYRQTLGQGPEFLTYFQNEAQLEKSRLLSDRFSAERPKGSFSTLEIQRTEQGDSAMYLCASSLQKQETQYFGPGTRLLVL.

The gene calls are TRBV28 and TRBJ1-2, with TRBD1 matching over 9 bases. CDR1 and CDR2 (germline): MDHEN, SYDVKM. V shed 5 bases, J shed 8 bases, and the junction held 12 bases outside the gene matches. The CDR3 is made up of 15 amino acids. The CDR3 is CASSIPMGQGSGYTF. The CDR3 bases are TGTGCCAGCAGTATCCCGATGGGACAGGGTAGCGGCTACACCTTC.

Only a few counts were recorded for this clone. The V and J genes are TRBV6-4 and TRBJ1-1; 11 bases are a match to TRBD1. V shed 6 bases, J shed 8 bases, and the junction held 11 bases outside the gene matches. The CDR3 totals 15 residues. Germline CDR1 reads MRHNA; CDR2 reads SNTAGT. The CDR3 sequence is CASSTGTGGFQEAFF. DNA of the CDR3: TGTGCCAGCAGCACCGGGACAGGGGGGTTTCAGGAAGCTTTCTTT.